The clone carrying this T cell receptor (beta chain) was seen only a few times. Its antigen is as yet unknown. This sample was included in a study of cytomegalovirus exposure and HLA in healthy donors. General observations from the study: When the data were analyzed later, several of the most significant clusters appeared to be linked to common viral pathogens. The presence/absence work took it that sequencing depth was about the same across donors.

With 60 Vbeta and 13 Jbeta primers, the PCR was carried out. Sequenced by immunoSEQ multiplex PCR; TCRdb stores in-frame clones only, minus some. Among more than 80,000 clones listed, about two thirds were seen once. The CDR3 is 16 amino acids. With V trimmed by 2 bases and J by 5 bases, 10 bases remained unmatched. The germline CDR1 and CDR2 sequences are WNHNN and SYGVQD (reference sequence). The TCR originated in a boy younger than 18 in good health and CMV-seronegative. Input material: PBMCs. V and J are TRBV10-1 and TRBJ2-3; 7 nucleotides agree with TRBD1. The CDR3 reads CASSEGPGGLGDTQYF. The CDR3 DNA reads as TGCGCCAGCAGTGAGGGCCCAGGGGGTTTGGGAGATACGCAGTATTTT.